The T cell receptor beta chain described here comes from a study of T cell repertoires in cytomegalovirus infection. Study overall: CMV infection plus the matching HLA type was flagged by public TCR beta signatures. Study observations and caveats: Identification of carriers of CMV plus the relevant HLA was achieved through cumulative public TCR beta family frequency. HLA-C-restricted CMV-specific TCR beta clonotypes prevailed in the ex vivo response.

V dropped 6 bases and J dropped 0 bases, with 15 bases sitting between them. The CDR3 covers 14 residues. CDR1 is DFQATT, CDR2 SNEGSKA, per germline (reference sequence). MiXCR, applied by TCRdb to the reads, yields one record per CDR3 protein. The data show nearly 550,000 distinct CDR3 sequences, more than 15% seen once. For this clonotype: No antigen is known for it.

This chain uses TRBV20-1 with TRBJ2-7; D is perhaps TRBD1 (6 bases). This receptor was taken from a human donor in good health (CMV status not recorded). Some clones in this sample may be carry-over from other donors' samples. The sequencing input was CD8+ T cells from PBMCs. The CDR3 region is CSASGGQSSYEQYF. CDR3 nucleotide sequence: TGCAGTGCAAGTGGGGGCCAGAGCTCCTACGAGCAGTACTTC.